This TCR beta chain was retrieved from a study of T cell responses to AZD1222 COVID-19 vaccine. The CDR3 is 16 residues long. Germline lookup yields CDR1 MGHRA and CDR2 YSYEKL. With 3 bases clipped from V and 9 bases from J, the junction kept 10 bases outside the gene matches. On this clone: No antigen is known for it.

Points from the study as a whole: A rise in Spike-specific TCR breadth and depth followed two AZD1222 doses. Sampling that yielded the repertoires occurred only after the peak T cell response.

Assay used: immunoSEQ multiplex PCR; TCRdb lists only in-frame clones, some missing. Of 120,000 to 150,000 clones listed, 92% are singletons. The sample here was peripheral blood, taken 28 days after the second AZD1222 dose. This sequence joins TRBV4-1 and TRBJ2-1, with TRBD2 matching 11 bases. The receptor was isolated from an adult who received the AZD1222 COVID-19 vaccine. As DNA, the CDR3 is TGCGCCAGCAGCCAGAGTCGTCTAGCGGGAGGCAGTGAGCAGTTCTTC. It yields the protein CASSQSRLAGGSEQFF.